The T cell receptor beta chain described here comes from a study of regulatory T cells in long-lasting Graves disease. Whole-study findings and limits: Graves' patients with persistent disease showed TCR diversity lower than patients newly diagnosed.

Building of the TCR beta libraries involved iRepertoire HTBI primers and Arm-PCR of CDR3 regions. TCRdb itself ran the multiplex PCR reads through MiXCR, one entry per CDR3 protein. This sample has under 450,000 distinct CDR3 sequences; more than 20% occur once, and the top ten carry about 27%. V dropped 6 bases and J dropped 7 bases, with 21 bases sitting between them. From germline, CDR1 is SGHAT and CDR2 FQNNGV. This CDR3 has 16 residues. This clonotype came up a few times. Antigen specificity is unknown. Time point given: persistent/refractory GD, antithyroid drugs over 5 years with positive TRAb. The TCR library used RNA extracted from PBMCs.

Sample: peripheral blood mononuclear cells (PBMCs), taken when the disease was refractory, from a patient treated with antithyroid drugs. This rearrangement joins TRBV11-2 to TRBJ2-2; D perhaps matches TRBD2 (5 bases). This clonotype was obtained from a middle-aged woman with Graves disease. CDR3 in amino acids: CASRHLRAGKIGELFF. In DNA form, the CDR3 reads TGTGCCAGCAGGCATCTCCGAGCCGGGAAAATCGGGGAGCTGTTTTTT. The variable domain in full, with the rest retrieved from reference TRBV11-2 and TRBJ2-2, is EAGVAQSPRYKIIEKRQSVAFWCNPISGHATLYWYQQILGQGPKLLIQFQNNGVVDDSQLPKDRFSAERLKGVDSTLKIQPAKLEDSAVYLCASRHLRAGKIGELFFGEGSRLTVL.